The clone carrying this T cell receptor beta chain was seen only a few times. The 5'RACE template-switching step produced TCR cDNA and added a universal primer site and UMIs. A single record per CDR3 protein comes from TCRdb applying MiXCR to the 5' RACE reads. In the table there are more than 45,000 distinct CDR3 sequences, approximately 6% of which are singletons. The data stem from a study of T cells after yellow fever vaccination. Findings of the study overall: Post-booster repertoires contained most primary-vaccination clones again (approximately 95% CD4, approximately 88% CD8).

V trimming: 8 bases; J trimming: 11 bases; junction bases outside the gene matches: 11. The CDR3 runs to 12 residues. Germline V CDR1 and CDR2: MNHEY, SMNVEV (reference sequence). V is TRBV27 and J is TRBJ1-1; 7 bases agree with TRBD1. The sample was PBMCs, either bulk or a sorted T-cell subset (CD4+, CD8+, memory, or dextramer-sorted; not recorded which), taken on the day of the yellow fever booster vaccination. The TCR sequence derives from a man younger than 35 who received the YFV17D yellow fever vaccine. The CDR3 region is CASLDISRGAFF. The CDR3 nucleotides are TGTGCCAGCCTTGACATATCCAGGGGGGCTTTCTTT.